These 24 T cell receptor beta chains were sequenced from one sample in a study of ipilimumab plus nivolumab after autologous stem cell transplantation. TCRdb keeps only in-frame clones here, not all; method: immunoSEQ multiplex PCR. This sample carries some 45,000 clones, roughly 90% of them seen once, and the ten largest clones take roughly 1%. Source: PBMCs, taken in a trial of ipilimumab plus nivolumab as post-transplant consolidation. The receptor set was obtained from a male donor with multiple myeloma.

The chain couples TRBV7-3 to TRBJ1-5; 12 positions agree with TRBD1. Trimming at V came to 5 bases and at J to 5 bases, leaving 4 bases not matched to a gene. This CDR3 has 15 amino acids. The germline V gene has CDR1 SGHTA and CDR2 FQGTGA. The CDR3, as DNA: TGTGCCAGCAGCCTAGGGACAGGGGGCGATCAGCCCCAGCATTTT. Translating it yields CASSLGTGGDQPQHF.

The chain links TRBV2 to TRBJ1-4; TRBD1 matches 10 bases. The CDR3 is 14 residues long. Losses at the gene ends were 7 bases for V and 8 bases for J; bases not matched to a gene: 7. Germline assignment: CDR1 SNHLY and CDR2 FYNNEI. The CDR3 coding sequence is TGTGCCAGCACTGGGACAGGGGAAGGGGAAAAACTGTTTTTT. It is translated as CASTGTGEGEKLFF.

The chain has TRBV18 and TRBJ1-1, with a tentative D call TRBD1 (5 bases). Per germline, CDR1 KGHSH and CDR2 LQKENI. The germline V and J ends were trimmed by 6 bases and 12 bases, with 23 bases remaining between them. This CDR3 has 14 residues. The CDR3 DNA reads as TGTGCCAGCTCGGAATCCCGGAGGGGTTCGGAAACTTTCTTT. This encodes CASSESRRGSETFF. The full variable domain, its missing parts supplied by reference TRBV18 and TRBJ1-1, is NAGVMQNPRHLVRRRGQEARLRCSPMKGHSHVYWYRQLPEEGLKFMVYLQKENIIDESGMPKERFSAEFPKEGPSILRIQQVVRGDSAAYFCASSESRRGSETFFGQGTRLTVV.

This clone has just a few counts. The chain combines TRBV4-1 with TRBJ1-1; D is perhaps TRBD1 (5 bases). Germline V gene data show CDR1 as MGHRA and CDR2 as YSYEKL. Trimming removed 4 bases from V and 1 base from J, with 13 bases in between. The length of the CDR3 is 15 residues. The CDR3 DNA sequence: TGCGCCAGCAGCCTTCAGGGCTTGACGAACACTGAAGCTTTCTTT. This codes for CASSLQGLTNTEAFF.

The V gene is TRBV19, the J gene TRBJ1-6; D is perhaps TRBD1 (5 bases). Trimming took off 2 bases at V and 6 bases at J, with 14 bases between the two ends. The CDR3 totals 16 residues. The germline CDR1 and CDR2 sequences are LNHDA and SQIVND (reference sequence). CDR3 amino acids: CASSIRAGQTNSPLHF. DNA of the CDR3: TGTGCCAGTAGTATAAGGGCCGGACAAACTAATTCACCCCTCCACTTT. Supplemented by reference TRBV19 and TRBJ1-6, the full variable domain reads DGGITQSPKYLFRKEGQNVTLSCEQNLNHDAMYWYRQDPGQGLRLIYYSQIVNDFQKGDIAEGYSVSREKKESFPLTVTSAQKNPTAFYLCASSIRAGQTNSPLHFGNGTRLTVT.

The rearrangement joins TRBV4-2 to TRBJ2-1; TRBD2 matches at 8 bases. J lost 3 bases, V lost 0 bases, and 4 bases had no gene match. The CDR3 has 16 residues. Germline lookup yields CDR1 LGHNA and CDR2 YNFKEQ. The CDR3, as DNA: TGTGCCAGCAGCCAAGAAGGGAGCGGGGGCTACAATGAGCAGTTCTTC. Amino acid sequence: CASSQEGSGGYNEQFF.

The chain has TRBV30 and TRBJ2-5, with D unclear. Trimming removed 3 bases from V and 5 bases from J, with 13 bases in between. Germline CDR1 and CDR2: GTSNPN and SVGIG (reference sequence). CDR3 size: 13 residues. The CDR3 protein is CAWSAQLWETQYF. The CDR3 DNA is TGTGCCTGGAGCGCCCAACTGTGGGAGACCCAGTACTTC.

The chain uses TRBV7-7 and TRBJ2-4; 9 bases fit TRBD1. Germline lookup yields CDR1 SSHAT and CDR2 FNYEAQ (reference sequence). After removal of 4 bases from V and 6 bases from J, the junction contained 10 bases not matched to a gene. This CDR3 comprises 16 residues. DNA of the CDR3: TGTGCCAGCAGCTCCGACAGGGGGAGGAAGGGAAACATTCAGTACTTC. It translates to CASSSDRGRKGNIQYF.

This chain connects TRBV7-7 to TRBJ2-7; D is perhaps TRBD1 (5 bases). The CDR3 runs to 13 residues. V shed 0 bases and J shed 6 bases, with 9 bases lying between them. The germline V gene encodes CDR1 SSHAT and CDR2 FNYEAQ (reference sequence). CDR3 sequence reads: CASSLADSSEQYF. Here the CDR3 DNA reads TGTGCCAGCAGCTTAGCCGACAGCTCCGAGCAGTACTTC. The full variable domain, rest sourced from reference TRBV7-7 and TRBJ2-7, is GAGVSQSPRYKVTKRGQDVTLRCDPISSHATLYWYQQALGQGPEFLTYFNYEAQPDKSGLPSDRFSAERPEGSISTLTIQRTEQRDSAMYRCASSLADSSEQYFGPGTRLTVT.

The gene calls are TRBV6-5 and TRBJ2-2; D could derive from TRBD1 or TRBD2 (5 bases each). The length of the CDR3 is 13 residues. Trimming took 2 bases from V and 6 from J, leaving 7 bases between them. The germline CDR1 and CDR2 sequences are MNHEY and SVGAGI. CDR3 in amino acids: CASSYGTAGELFF. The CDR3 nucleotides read TGTGCCAGCAGTTACGGGACCGCCGGGGAGCTGTTTTTT.

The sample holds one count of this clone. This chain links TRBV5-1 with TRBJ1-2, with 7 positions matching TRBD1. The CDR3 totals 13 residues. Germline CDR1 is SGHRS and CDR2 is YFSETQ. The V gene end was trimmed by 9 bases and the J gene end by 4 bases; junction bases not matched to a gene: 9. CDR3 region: CATQEGAGYGYTF. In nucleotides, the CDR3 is TGCGCCACCCAGGAGGGGGCGGGCTATGGCTACACCTTC.

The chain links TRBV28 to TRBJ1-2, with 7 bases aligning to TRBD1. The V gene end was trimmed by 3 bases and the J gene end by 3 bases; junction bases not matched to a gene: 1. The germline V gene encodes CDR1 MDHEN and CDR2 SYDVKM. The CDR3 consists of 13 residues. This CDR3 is CASSFDRDYGYTF. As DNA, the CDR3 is TGTGCCAGCAGTTTCGACAGGGACTATGGCTACACCTTC.

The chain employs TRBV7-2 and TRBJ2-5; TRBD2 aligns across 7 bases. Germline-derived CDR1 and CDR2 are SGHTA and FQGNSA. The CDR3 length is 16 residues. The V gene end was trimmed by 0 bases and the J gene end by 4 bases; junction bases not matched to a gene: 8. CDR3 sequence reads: CASSLAPSGNGETQYF. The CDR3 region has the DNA TGTGCCAGCAGCTTAGCGCCTAGCGGTAACGGAGAGACCCAGTACTTC.

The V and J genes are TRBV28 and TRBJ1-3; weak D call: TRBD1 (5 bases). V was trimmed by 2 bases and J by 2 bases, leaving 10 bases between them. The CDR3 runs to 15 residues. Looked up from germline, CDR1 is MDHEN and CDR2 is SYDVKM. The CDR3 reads CASSLGSGPGNTIYF. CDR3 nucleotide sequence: TGTGCCAGCAGTTTAGGCTCAGGGCCTGGAAACACCATATATTTT.

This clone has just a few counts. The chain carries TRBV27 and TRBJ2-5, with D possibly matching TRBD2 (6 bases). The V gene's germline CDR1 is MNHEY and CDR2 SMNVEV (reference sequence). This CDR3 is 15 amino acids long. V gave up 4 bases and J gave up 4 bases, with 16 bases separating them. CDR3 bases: TGTGCCAGCAGTTCCGGGACTCTTAGGGGAGAGACCCAGTACTTC. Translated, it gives CASSSGTLRGETQYF.

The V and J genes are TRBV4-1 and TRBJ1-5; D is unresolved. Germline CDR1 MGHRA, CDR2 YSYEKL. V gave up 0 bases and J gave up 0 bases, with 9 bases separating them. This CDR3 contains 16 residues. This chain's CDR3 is CASSQEDWHSNQPQHF. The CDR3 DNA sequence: TGCGCCAGCAGCCAAGAAGATTGGCATAGCAATCAGCCCCAGCATTTT.

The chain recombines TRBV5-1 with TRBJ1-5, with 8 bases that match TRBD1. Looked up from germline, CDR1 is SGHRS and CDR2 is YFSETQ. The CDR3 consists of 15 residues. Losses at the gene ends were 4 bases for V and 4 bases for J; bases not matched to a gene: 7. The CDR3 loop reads CASSAGQGGNQPQHF. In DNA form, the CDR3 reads TGCGCCAGCAGCGCCGGACAGGGCGGGAATCAGCCCCAGCATTTT.

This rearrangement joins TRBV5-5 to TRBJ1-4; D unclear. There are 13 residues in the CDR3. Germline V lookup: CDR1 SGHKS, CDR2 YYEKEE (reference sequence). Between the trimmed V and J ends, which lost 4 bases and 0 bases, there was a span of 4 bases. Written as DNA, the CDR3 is TGTGCCAGCAGCGGATCAACTAATGAAAAACTGTTTTTT. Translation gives CASSGSTNEKLFF.

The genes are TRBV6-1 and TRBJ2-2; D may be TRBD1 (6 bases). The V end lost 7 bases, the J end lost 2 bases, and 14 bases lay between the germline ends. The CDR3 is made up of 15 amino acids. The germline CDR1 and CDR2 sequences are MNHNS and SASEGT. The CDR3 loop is CASTQGLLNTGELFF. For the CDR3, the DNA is TGTGCCAGCACACAGGGCCTATTAAACACCGGGGAGCTGTTTTTT.

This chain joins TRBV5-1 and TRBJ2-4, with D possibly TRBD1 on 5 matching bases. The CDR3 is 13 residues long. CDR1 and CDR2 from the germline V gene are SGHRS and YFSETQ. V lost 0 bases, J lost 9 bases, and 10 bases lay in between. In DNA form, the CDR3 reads TGCGCCAGCAGCTTGGGGGGCCAGTCCATTCAGTACTTC. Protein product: CASSLGGQSIQYF.

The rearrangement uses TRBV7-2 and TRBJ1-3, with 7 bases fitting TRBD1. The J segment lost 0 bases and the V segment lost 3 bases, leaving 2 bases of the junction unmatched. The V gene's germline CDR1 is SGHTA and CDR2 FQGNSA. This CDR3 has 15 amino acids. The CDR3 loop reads CASSLTGTSGNTIYF. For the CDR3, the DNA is TGTGCCAGCAGCTTGACAGGGACCTCTGGAAACACCATATATTTT.

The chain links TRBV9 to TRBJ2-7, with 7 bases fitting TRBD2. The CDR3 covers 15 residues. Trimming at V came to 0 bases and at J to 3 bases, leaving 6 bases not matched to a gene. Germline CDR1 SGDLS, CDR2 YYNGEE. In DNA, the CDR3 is TGTGCCAGCAGCGTAGCAGCTAGCGGAAACTACGAGCAGTACTTC. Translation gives CASSVAASGNYEQYF.

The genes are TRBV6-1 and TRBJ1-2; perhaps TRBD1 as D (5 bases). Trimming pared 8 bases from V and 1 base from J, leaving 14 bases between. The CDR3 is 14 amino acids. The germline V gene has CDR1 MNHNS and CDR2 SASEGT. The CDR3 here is CASGAAGLNYGYTF. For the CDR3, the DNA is TGTGCCAGCGGGGCGGCCGGTCTTAACTATGGCTACACCTTC.

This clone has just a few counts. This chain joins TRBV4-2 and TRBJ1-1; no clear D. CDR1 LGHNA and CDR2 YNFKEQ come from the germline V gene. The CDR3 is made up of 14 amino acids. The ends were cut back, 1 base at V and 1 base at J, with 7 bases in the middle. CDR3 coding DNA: TGTGCCAGCAGCCAAGTGGGGAAGAACACTGAAGCTTTCTTT. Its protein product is CASSQVGKNTEAFF.